The TCR beta chain described here comes from a study of cytomegalovirus exposure and HLA in healthy donors. While the first cohort had 500 to 700 subjects, the donors belonged to the separate validation cohort of roughly 120 subjects. Trimming removed 5 bases at V and 4 bases at J, with 9 bases between. The length of the CDR3 is 12 residues. Germline V gene data show CDR1 as SNHLY and CDR2 as FYNNEI. TCRdb's copy holds only in-frame clones and misses some; the assay was immunoSEQ multiplex PCR. The sample records about 56,000 clones, approximately 92% being singletons. This clone showed up just once. Its antigen is still unknown. Regarding the study as a whole: The study designated 150 or so TCR beta chains cytomegalovirus-associated. A few chains tied to CMV proved CMV antigen-specific in vitro.

J is TRBJ2-7 and V is TRBV2; D uncertain. The origin of this receptor is a woman aged 18-35 years in good health and CMV-seronegative. The sequenced sample was PBMCs. The CDR3 loop reads CASSKQLYEQYF. The CDR3 coding sequence is TGTGCCAGCAGTAAACAGCTTTACGAGCAGTACTTC.